Presented here are 8 T cell receptor beta chains from one specimen sequenced in a study of T cell responses to AZD1222 COVID-19 vaccine. Using immunoSEQ multiplex PCR, the repertoire was profiled, and TCRdb retains in-frame clones only, with some absent. This sample has around 89,000 clones, with approximately 84% found just once. The specimen was peripheral blood, collected on day 0 of AZD1222 vaccination. All receptors derive from an adult in good health.

The chain recombines TRBV5-1 with TRBJ2-5; 8 bases fit TRBD1. V was clipped by 3 bases and J by 4 bases; unmatched bases: 5. This CDR3 has 14 residues. Germline CDR1 and CDR2: SGHRS and YFSETQ. The CDR3 DNA is TGCGCCAGCAGCTCAGGACAGGGCGGAGAGACCCAGTACTTC. Translation gives CASSSGQGGETQYF. Complete variable domain (other parts from reference TRBV5-1 and TRBJ2-5): KAGVTQTPRYLIKTRGQQVTLSCSPISGHRSVSWYQQTPGQGLQFLFEYFSETQRNKGNFPGRFSGRQFSNSRSEMNVSTLELGDSALYLCASSSGQGGETQYFGPGTRLLVL.

With respect to this clone: Other DNA sequences within the sample encode an identical CDR3. The CDR3 loop is CASSLGQGVRETQYF. The CDR3 DNA follows: TGCGCCAGCAGCTTAGGACAGGGGGTGAGGGAGACCCAGTACTTC. The chain has TRBV5-1 and TRBJ2-5, with TRBD1 identical over 10 bases. Trimming removed 2 bases from V and 5 bases from J; junction bases left unmatched: 6. Germline-derived CDR1 and CDR2 are SGHRS and YFSETQ. The CDR3 spans 15 residues.

Remarks on this clone: One end of the junction is discordant with germline, which a read error may explain. The chain links TRBV2 to TRBJ1-3; D is unresolved. The V gene's germline CDR1 is SNHLY and CDR2 FYNNEI. The CDR3 runs 15 residues. The CDR3 protein is CASTELALEGNTIYF. DNA of the CDR3: TGTGCCAGCACTGAACTGGCCCTCGAGGGAAACACCATATATTTT.

This rearrangement joins TRBV19 to TRBJ1-3, with 7 bases that match TRBD1. This CDR3 has 15 residues. Germline V gene data show CDR1 as LNHDA and CDR2 as SQIVND (reference sequence). J gave up 4 bases and V 5 bases, and 8 bases lay outside the gene matches. The CDR3 coding sequence is TGTGCCAGTAGTCTCCGACAGGGTTTGGGAAACACCATATATTTT. Protein product: CASSLRQGLGNTIYF.

This chain uses TRBV27 with TRBJ1-2; possibly TRBD1 for D (5 bases). Trimming stripped 5 bases from V and 4 bases from J, with 17 bases between. Per germline, CDR1 MNHEY and CDR2 SMNVEV (reference sequence). CDR3 length: 15 residues. The CDR3 loop reads CASSKGLTGGYGYTF. The CDR3 coding sequence is TGTGCCAGCAGTAAAGGTTTAACCGGGGGCTATGGCTACACCTTC.

J is TRBJ2-6 and V is TRBV30; 11 positions match TRBD1. Losses at the gene ends were 7 bases for V and 0 bases for J; bases not matched to a gene: 2. The CDR3 length is 15 residues. The germline V gene encodes CDR1 GTSNPN and CDR2 SVGIG (reference sequence). CDR3 residues: CASGTGGSGANVLTF. The CDR3 DNA reads as TGTGCCTCCGGGACAGGGGGCTCTGGGGCCAACGTCCTGACTTTC. Drawing the rest from reference TRBV30 and TRBJ2-6, the complete variable domain is SQTIHQWPATLVQPVGSPLSLECTVEGTSNPNLYWYRQAAGRGLQLLFYSVGIGQISSEVPQNLSASRPQDRQFILSSKKLLLSDSGFYLCASGTGGSGANVLTFGAGSRLTVL.

The chain joins TRBV6-5 to TRBJ2-3, with D perhaps matching TRBD1 (6 bases). The CDR3 runs 16 residues. The V gene lost 0 bases and the J gene lost 10 bases, with 20 bases spanning the gap. Germline CDR1 reads MNHEY; CDR2 reads SVGAGI. The CDR3 protein is CASSYSWGPDRLAQYF. The CDR3 DNA reads as TGTGCCAGCAGTTACTCGTGGGGGCCCGATCGTCTAGCGCAGTATTTT.

This chain joins TRBV19 and TRBJ2-7, with D tentatively TRBD2 (5 bases). The germline gives CDR1 LNHDA, CDR2 SQIVND (reference sequence). This CDR3 is 12 amino acids long. Trimming left V 5 bases short and J 7 bases short, with 12 bases between. The CDR3 bases are TGTGCCAGTAGTGCCCCCCGGGGAGAGCAGTACTTC. This translates into CASSAPRGEQYF.